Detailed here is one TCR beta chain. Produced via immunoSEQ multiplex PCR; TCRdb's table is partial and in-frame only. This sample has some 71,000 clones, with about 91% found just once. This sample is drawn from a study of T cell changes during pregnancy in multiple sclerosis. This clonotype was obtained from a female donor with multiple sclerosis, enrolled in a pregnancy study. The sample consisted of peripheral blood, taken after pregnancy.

The CDR3 DNA follows: TGTGCCAGCAGCTTAGTTTCGGGGAGTGAAAAACTGTTTTTT. Protein sequence: CASSLVSGSEKLFF. The genes are TRBV7-9 and TRBJ1-4; D remains unclear. V shed 1 base and J shed 7 bases, with 10 bases lying between them. Germline loops: CDR1 SEHNR, CDR2 FQNEAQ (reference sequence). This CDR3 comprises 14 residues.